One and the same sample provided the 22 T cell receptor beta chains below, sequenced in a study of CD8 T cells in ankylosing spondylitis. The study's findings and limits: What appeared characteristic of ankylosing spondylitis blood was a TCR beta motif of seven to nine highly homologous variants.

In TCRdb, the 5' RACE reads were re-called with MiXCR into one record per CDR3 protein. The table lists 750,000 to 850,000 distinct CDR3 sequences, roughly 12% of them singletons. No antigen has been assigned to these receptors. Sequencing was performed on blood, either unsorted or a sorted T cell fraction (not recorded which). These receptors came from a male donor with ankylosing spondylitis.

The chain is built from TRBV12-3 or TRBV12-4 and TRBJ1-5; a weak D match, TRBD1 (6 bases). Deletions cut 2 bases from V and 9 bases from J, with 14 bases between. The CDR3 length is 14 residues. The chain's CDR3 is CASSLRGGSGPQHF. The CDR3 region has the DNA TGTGCCAGCAGTTTAAGGGGGGGCTCGGGGCCCCAGCATTTT.

The CDR3 loop reads CASSVGTGGYGNTEAFF. The CDR3 region has the DNA TGTGCCAGCAGCGTAGGGACAGGGGGCTATGGGAACACTGAAGCTTTCTTT. The V call is TRBV9, the J call TRBJ1-1; 11 bases map to TRBD1. The CDR3 loop spans 17 amino acids. V shed 0 bases and J 1 base; nucleotides not matched to a gene: 5. CDR1 and CDR2 from the germline V gene are SGDLS and YYNGEE.

This clonotype was detected a few times. V usage is TRBV20-1 and J usage is TRBJ1-1; D not certain. Trimming removed 1 base from V and 2 bases from J, with 5 bases in between. The CDR3 loop spans 12 amino acids. In germline, CDR1 is DFQATT, CDR2 SNEGSKA (reference sequence). In DNA, the CDR3 is TGCAGTGCTAGAGCCTATAACACTGAAGCTTTCTTT. Protein sequence: CSARAYNTEAFF.

The rearrangement uses TRBV20-1 and TRBJ1-2; D not certain. Per the germline V gene, CDR1 is DFQATT and CDR2 is SNEGSKA (reference sequence). The V end lost 0 bases, the J end lost 6 bases, and 14 bases lay between the germline ends. This CDR3 is built from 14 residues. In nucleotides, the CDR3 is TGCAGTGCTAGAGATCCTAATACACCAGATGGCTACACCTTC. Amino acids: CSARDPNTPDGYTF.

There are many counts of this clonotype. The V and J genes are TRBV4-3 and TRBJ2-7; D is perhaps TRBD2 (5 bases). The CDR3 consists of 16 residues. Germline CDR1 LGHNA, CDR2 YSLEER. With 2 bases removed from V and 2 bases from J, the gap between germline ends came to 16 bases. In nucleotides, the CDR3 is TGCGCCAGCAGCCAAATTGGGCCTCCGGGGACCTACGAGCAGTACTTC. Its protein is CASSQIGPPGTYEQYF.

There are many counts of this clonotype. The rearrangement joins TRBV10-3 to TRBJ1-3, with no clear D. Germline CDR1 is ENHRY and CDR2 is SYGVKD. Deletions cut 7 bases from V and 3 bases from J, with 7 bases between. The CDR3 contains 12 residues. CDR3 DNA: TGTGCCATCACCAAAGATGGAAACACCATATATTTT. It is translated as CAITKDGNTIYF.

This clonotype was detected ten times or more. This chain joins TRBV7-2 and TRBJ2-2; TRBD2 agrees at 9 bases. Germline assignment: CDR1 SGHTA and CDR2 FQGNSA. V gave up 5 bases and J gave up 3 bases; unmatched junction bases: 4. This CDR3 contains 15 residues. The CDR3 loop reads CASSPGTSHTGELFF. As DNA, the CDR3 is TGTGCCAGCAGCCCCGGGACTAGCCACACCGGGGAGCTGTTTTTT.

This clonotype was counted a few times. CDR3 amino acids: CASSGPVISYNEQFF. CDR3 coding DNA: TGTGCCAGCAGCGGACCAGTCATCTCCTACAATGAGCAGTTCTTC. The chain combines TRBV6-1 with TRBJ2-1; D gene unclear. The CDR3 contains 15 residues. The V end was cut by 6 bases, the J end by 0 bases, with 12 bases between. CDR1 and CDR2 from the germline V gene are MNHNS and SASEGT.

This clonotype was found a few times. The rearrangement links TRBV29-1 to TRBJ1-1, with D tentatively TRBD1 (6 bases). V was clipped by 5 bases and J by 0 bases, with 22 bases between them. The germline V gene encodes CDR1 SQVTM and CDR2 ANQGSEA. The CDR3 has 17 amino acids. The CDR3 is CSVSGARGRTVNTEAFF. CDR3 nucleotide sequence: TGCAGCGTTTCCGGAGCACGGGGGCGGACGGTGAACACTGAAGCTTTCTTT.

This clonotype has just a few counts. V usage is TRBV28 and J usage is TRBJ2-1; 13 bases map to TRBD2. The CDR3 totals 14 residues. With V trimmed by 8 bases and J by 6 bases, 4 bases remained unmatched. CDR1 and CDR2 (germline): MDHEN, SYDVKM. Written as DNA, the CDR3 is TGTGCCAGCCTACTAGCGGGGGGGCCCAATGAGCAGTTCTTC. This codes for CASLLAGGPNEQFF.

This clonotype was observed a few times. The V gene is TRBV20-1, the J gene TRBJ2-5, with D unresolved. Between the trimmed V and J ends, which lost 0 bases and 5 bases, there was a span of 13 bases. Germline V gene data show CDR1 as DFQATT and CDR2 as SNEGSKA (reference sequence). This CDR3 region has 14 residues. CDR3 in DNA: TGCAGTGCTAGAGACCGATCCAGGTCGGAGACCCAGTACTTC. It encodes CSARDRSRSETQYF.

The chain carries TRBV18 and TRBJ2-3; 7 bases map to TRBD1. Germline V gene sequence: CDR1 KGHSH, CDR2 LQKENI. Trimming at V came to 4 bases and at J to 10 bases, leaving 8 bases not matched to a gene. This CDR3 is 13 amino acids long. The CDR3 sequence is CASSLGTERPQYF. The CDR3 DNA is TGTGCCAGCTCACTCGGGACAGAAAGGCCGCAGTATTTT.

This clonotype was observed a few times. V usage is TRBV5-1 and J usage is TRBJ2-4; 8 bases align to TRBD1. J was trimmed by 6 bases and V by 4 bases; bases with no gene match: 6. Germline V gives CDR1 SGHRS, CDR2 YFSETQ. This CDR3 has 14 amino acids. CDR3 loop: CASSPGGQGNIQYF. DNA of the CDR3: TGCGCCAGCAGCCCTGGAGGACAGGGAAACATTCAGTACTTC.

This clonotype was detected a few times. This sequence joins TRBV20-1 and TRBJ2-5; tentative D call: TRBD2 (6 bases). The CDR3 loop spans 12 amino acids. The germline V gene encodes CDR1 DFQATT and CDR2 SNEGSKA (reference sequence). V shed 3 bases and J shed 5 bases, with 10 bases lying between them. The CDR3 DNA reads TGCAGTGCTAGGCGGGGTTTGGAGACCCAGTACTTC. Its translation is CSARRGLETQYF.

This clonotype was counted at least ten times. The chain joins TRBV12-3 or TRBV12-4 to TRBJ2-5; D is possibly TRBD1 (6 bases). Trimming took off 2 bases at V and 4 bases at J, with 11 bases between the two ends. This CDR3 region has 14 residues. CDR3 in amino acids: CASSLTTGPETQYF. In DNA form, the CDR3 reads TGTGCCAGCAGTTTAACGACAGGACCAGAGACCCAGTACTTC.

CDR3 region: CSARDPGRDSTDTQYF. The CDR3 DNA reads as TGCAGTGCTAGAGATCCGGGCAGGGATAGCACAGATACGCAGTATTTT. V gene TRBV20-1 combines with J gene TRBJ2-3; D may be TRBD1 (5 bases). V was clipped by 0 bases and J by 0 bases, with 13 bases between them. Germline V lookup: CDR1 DFQATT, CDR2 SNEGSKA (reference sequence). The CDR3 sequence is 16 residues long.

The V and J genes are TRBV6-1 and TRBJ2-7; 11 positions agree with TRBD2. Germline V gene sequence: CDR1 MNHNS, CDR2 SASEGT. Trimming cost V 6 bases and J 2 bases; bases outside gene matches: 6. CDR3 length: 15 amino acids. This CDR3 reads CASSHSGGAPYEQYF. CDR3 DNA: TGTGCCAGCAGCCATAGCGGGGGGGCCCCCTACGAGCAGTACTTC.

The chain combines TRBV7-8 with TRBJ2-2, with 7 bases matching TRBD1. Looked up from germline, CDR1 is SGHVS and CDR2 is FQNEAQ. This CDR3 is built from 15 residues. V lost 5 bases to trimming and J lost 5 bases; unmatched junction nucleotides: 8. As DNA, the CDR3 is TGTGCCAGCAGCGTCAATAGGGGGCCGACCGGGGAGCTGTTTTTT. Protein sequence: CASSVNRGPTGELFF.

The sample holds a few counts of this clonotype. The chain is built from TRBV20-1 and TRBJ2-2; 10 bases fit TRBD2. V was pared by 5 bases and J by 4 bases, with 10 bases of the junction left unmatched. The CDR3 sequence is 16 residues long. Germline loops: CDR1 DFQATT, CDR2 SNEGSKA (reference sequence). The CDR3 is CSAPISGRAPTGELFF. The CDR3 DNA reads TGCAGTGCTCCAATAAGCGGGAGGGCCCCCACCGGGGAGCTGTTTTTT.

This clonotype has a count of ten or more. J is TRBJ2-1 and V is TRBV29-1; no clear D. Trimming shortened V by 4 bases and J by 10 bases, and 5 bases separated the two germline ends. The CDR3 is made up of 9 amino acids. Germline V gene lookup returns CDR1 SQVTM and CDR2 ANQGSEA. As DNA, the CDR3 is TGCAGCGTTGGGCAGGAGCAGTTCTTC. It is translated as CSVGQEQFF.

J is TRBJ2-5 and V is TRBV5-5; D gene ambiguous. This CDR3 is 12 amino acids long. Germline V gene lookup returns CDR1 SGHKS and CDR2 YYEKEE (reference sequence). Trimming left V 3 bases short and J 4 bases short, with 7 bases between. CDR3 loop: CASSSAAETQYF. CDR3 DNA: TGTGCCAGCAGCTCTGCAGCAGAGACCCAGTACTTC. Combining the CDR3 with reference TRBV5-5 and TRBJ2-5 gives the whole variable domain DAGVTQSPTHLIKTRGQQVTLRCSPISGHKSVSWYQQVLGQGPQFIFQYYEKEERGRGNFPDRFSARQFPNYSSELNVNALLLGDSALYLCASSSAAETQYFGPGTRLLVL.

CDR3 nucleotides: TGCAGCGTTAACGAGGGATTACAAGAGACCCAGTACTTC. This codes for CSVNEGLQETQYF. This sequence joins TRBV29-1 and TRBJ2-5; D is possibly TRBD2 (5 bases). This CDR3 has 13 residues. Between the trimmed V and J ends, which lost 5 bases and 2 bases, there was a span of 12 bases. Germline CDR1 is SQVTM and CDR2 is ANQGSEA.